This TCR beta chain was recovered during a study of shared clonotypes between healthy human individuals. Study at large: Each donor's CD4 naive and CD4 memory cells filled three plates apiece, CD8 naive two, and CD8 memory one. Findings and caveats of the study: Among non-shared clonotypes, generation probabilities were lower than among those shared by all four donors. Sample collection involved blood only; tissue repertoires are likely different.

Concerning this clone: As yet, its antigen is unknown.

There are 14 residues in the CDR3. Trimming stripped 6 bases from V and 5 bases from J, with 14 bases between. CDR1 and CDR2 (germline): SGHVS, FQNEAQ. The repertoire was sequenced with immunoSEQ multiplex PCR; TCRdb's copy has only in-frame clones and lacks some. The profile shows more than 2 million clones, more than 90% of them singletons. This rearrangement joins TRBV7-8 to TRBJ1-3; D remains ambiguous. Material for sequencing was naive CD4+ T cells sorted from blood. Subset described: CD45RA+ positively selected. This receptor was identified in a young man in good health. The CDR3 loop reads CASSPDLARNTIYF. The CDR3 DNA is TGTGCCAGCAGTCCCGACCTAGCCCGAAACACCATATATTTT.